Presented here are 17 T cell receptor beta chains from one specimen sequenced in a study of molecular identifiers for immune sequencing clone quantification (dated 2018 in TCRdb). Preparation of the library involved PCR. TCRdb names Illumina HiSeq 4000 as the instrument used. The public reads were reanalyzed by TCRdb: fastp trimming at Q25, MiXCR alignment, in-frame beta chains only. Duplicate CDR3 protein sequences are folded into a single record with the most common DNA and genes. Present in this sample are about 640,000 distinct CDR3 sequences, less than 20% of which were seen just once. The biggest ten clones account for roughly 0.9% of the sample. Sequenced: naive CD8+ T cells from blood, with Jurkat cell RNA spiked in. According to the study, the label for this sample's cell subset or site signals: FACS-sorted CD8+CD4-CCR7+CD45RA+ naive T cells. Receptors were obtained from a human donor in good health. Some libraries in this study had Jurkat cell RNA spiked in.

This clonotype was observed at least ten times. The chain employs TRBV27 and TRBJ2-5, with 10 bases lining up with TRBD2. J was trimmed by 4 bases and V by 5 bases; bases with no gene match: 10. This CDR3 is 16 amino acids long. Germline V gene sequence: CDR1 MNHEY, CDR2 SMNVEV (reference sequence). As DNA, the CDR3 is TGTGCCAGCAGTCGAGTAGCGGGAGGAGTAAGAGAGACCCAGTACTTC. Encoded protein: CASSRVAGGVRETQYF.

This clonotype was seen at least ten times. The chain combines TRBV27 with TRBJ2-3; 13 bases fit TRBD2. This CDR3 is built from 16 residues. CDR1 is MNHEY, CDR2 SMNVEV, per germline (reference sequence). The J segment lost 2 bases and the V segment lost 3 bases, leaving 2 bases of the junction unmatched. DNA for the CDR3: TGTGCCAGCAGTTTCGGGACTAGCGGGGCCACAGATACGCAGTATTTT. It is translated as CASSFGTSGATDTQYF.

This clonotype has at least ten counts. The chain couples TRBV5-1 to TRBJ2-3; D is unclear. Looked up from germline, CDR1 is SGHRS and CDR2 is YFSETQ. The CDR3 has 13 residues. The V and J ends lost 0 bases and 6 bases respectively, with 8 bases between them. DNA for the CDR3: TGCGCCAGCAGCTTGGAGTTTCCCGATACGCAGTATTTT. Its protein is CASSLEFPDTQYF.

This clonotype was detected many times. This rearrangement joins TRBV13 to TRBJ2-1, with 7 bases identical to TRBD1. This CDR3 is 14 amino acids long. CDR1 is PRHDT and CDR2 is FYEKMQ in the germline V gene (reference sequence). The ends lost 5 bases at V and 8 bases at J; junction bases unmatched: 9. The CDR3 loop is CASSKKTTGDEQFF. The CDR3 DNA sequence: TGTGCCAGCAGCAAAAAAACAACAGGGGATGAGCAGTTCTTC. Based on the CDR3 plus reference TRBV13 and TRBJ2-1, the full variable domain is AAGVIQSPRHLIKEKRETATLKCYPIPRHDTVYWYQQGPGQDPQFLISFYEKMQSDKGSIPDRFSAQQFSDYHSELNMSSLELGDSALYFCASSKKTTGDEQFFGPGTRLTVL.

This clonotype was counted ten times or more. The chain has TRBV13 and TRBJ2-2; the D is unclear. This CDR3 spans 15 amino acids. Germline CDR1 reads PRHDT; CDR2 reads FYEKMQ (reference sequence). Trimming stripped 4 bases from V and 3 bases from J, with 12 bases between. The CDR3 here is CASSSHSEDTGELFF. The DNA for the CDR3 is TGTGCCAGCAGCTCCCATTCCGAGGACACCGGGGAGCTGTTTTTT.

Many counts were recorded for this clonotype. The rearrangement links TRBV20-1 to TRBJ2-3; TRBD2 aligns across 14 bases. Germline V CDR1 and CDR2: DFQATT, SNEGSKA (reference sequence). CDR3 length: 16 residues. The junction had 2 bases not matched to a gene; V was cut back by 0 bases and J by 3 bases. CDR3 in DNA: TGCAGTGCTAGAGACGGGACTAGCGGGAGTACAGATACGCAGTATTTT. It yields the protein CSARDGTSGSTDTQYF.

The DNA of the CDR3 is TGTGCCAGACAGGGGGTGAACACTGAAGCTTTCTTT. It translates to CARQGVNTEAFF. The chain links TRBV2 to TRBJ1-1; 8 bases are a match to TRBD1. CDR1 is SNHLY and CDR2 is FYNNEI in the germline V gene. Trimming cost V 9 bases and J 0 bases; bases outside gene matches: 0. The CDR3 has 12 amino acids.

As for this clonotype: Its ends do not fully match the called genes, so a read error is possible. This chain connects TRBV13 to TRBJ1-1; the D gene is possibly TRBD1 (6 bases). In germline, CDR1 is PRHDT, CDR2 FYEKMQ (reference sequence). The CDR3 has 15 residues. CDR3 sequence reads: CASSLGKGVNTEASF. CDR3 sequence (DNA): TGTGCCAGCAGCTTAGGGAAGGGGGTGAACACTGAAGCTTCCTTT.

The table lists this clonotype with many counts. The CDR3 spells CASRHGRENEQFF. The CDR3 DNA reads TGTGCCAGCAGGCACGGGAGGGAGAATGAGCAGTTCTTC. The V gene is TRBV7-9, the J gene TRBJ2-1; 8 nucleotides match TRBD2. The CDR3 totals 13 residues. The germline V gene has CDR1 SEHNR and CDR2 FQNEAQ (reference sequence). J gave up 7 bases and V 6 bases, and 5 bases lay outside the gene matches.

This clonotype was detected many times. This chain connects TRBV6-2 or TRBV6-3 to TRBJ1-3; perhaps TRBD1 as D (6 bases). The CDR3 length is 18 residues. The germline V gene has CDR1 MNHEY and CDR2 SVGEGT. Trimming took off 5 bases at V and 0 bases at J, with 20 bases between the two ends. The CDR3 DNA reads TGTGCCAGCAGTCCATTCCCGCCGGGACACCGCTCTGGAAACACCATATATTTT. Translation gives CASSPFPPGHRSGNTIYF.

The sample holds many counts of this clonotype. The chain uses TRBV30 and TRBJ2-2; no clear D gene. V gave up 4 bases and J gave up 1 base, with 4 bases separating them. The germline V gene has CDR1 GTSNPN and CDR2 SVGIG (reference sequence). This CDR3 spans 12 amino acids. The DNA of the CDR3 is TGTGCCTGGACAGAGAACACCGGGGAGCTGTTTTTT. It encodes CAWTENTGELFF.

A remark on this clonotype: A much larger clone is a single base away; this may be a read error. A read error is likely, as this CDR3 ends without the conserved phenylalanine or tryptophan. The V and J genes are TRBV27 and TRBJ1-5; D may be TRBD1 (5 bases). The CDR3 is made up of 14 amino acids. V was pared by 3 bases and J by 6 bases, with 12 bases between. Germline CDR1 is MNHEY and CDR2 is SMNVEV (reference sequence). The CDR3, as DNA: TGTGCCAGCAGTTTTTCAGGGTCCGGTCAGCCCCAGCATTCT. This translates into CASSFSGSGQPQHS.

Points on this clonotype: A much larger clone is a single base away; this may be a read error. The rearrangement uses TRBV6-5 and TRBJ2-7; D unresolved. Per germline, CDR1 MNHEY and CDR2 SVGAGI. CDR3 length: 14 amino acids. CDR3 DNA: TGTGCCAGCACCCAAGACGGAATGGGATACGAGCAGCACTTC. Translated: CASTQDGMGYEQHF.

Concerning this clonotype itself: This may be a read error, as it is one base from a much larger clone. Given the absence of the conserved phenylalanine or tryptophan at the CDR3 end, a read error is likely. The chain links TRBV19 to TRBJ1-1; D call uncertain. In germline, CDR1 is LNHDA, CDR2 SQIVND (reference sequence). V lost 5 bases to trimming and J lost 7 bases, with 11 bases between them. This CDR3 is 12 amino acids long. The CDR3 nucleotides read TGTGCCAGTAGTTACTCAGACCGTGAAGCTTTCCTT. Protein: CASSYSDREAFL.

This chain uses TRBV19 with TRBJ2-2; the match to TRBD1 covers 9 bases. V shed 7 bases and J 4 bases; nucleotides not matched to a gene: 7. The CDR3 totals 15 residues. The germline V gene encodes CDR1 LNHDA and CDR2 SQIVND (reference sequence). The CDR3 loop is CASMAGTGTTGELFF. CDR3 in DNA: TGTGCCAGTATGGCGGGGACAGGGACCACCGGGGAGCTGTTTTTT.

A note on this clonotype: At one boundary the junction diverges from the germline segment, which might be a read error. The CDR3 DNA sequence: TGTGCCGGCAGCTTAGAACCCTCCGCCTACAATGAGCAGTACTTC. Its translation: CAGSLEPSAYNEQYF. The V call is TRBV7-9, the J call TRBJ2-7, with unresolved D. The CDR3 contains 15 residues. Germline V gene data show CDR1 as SEHNR and CDR2 as FQNEAQ (reference sequence).

Comments on this clonotype: At one boundary the junction diverges from the germline segment, which might be a read error. The V gene is TRBV20-1, the J gene TRBJ2-7, with D possibly being TRBD1 (6 bases). Germline assignment: CDR1 DFQATT and CDR2 SNEGSKA (reference sequence). The CDR3 loop spans 12 amino acids. The CDR3 region is CSVRGGSYEQYF. CDR3 DNA: TGCAGTGTTAGAGGGGGCTCCTACGAGCAGTACTTC.